This is a list of T cell receptor beta chains from one sample in a study of cytomegalovirus exposure and HLA in healthy donors. Libraries were prepared by immunoSEQ multiplex PCR; TCRdb keeps only in-frame clonotypes and omits some of them. The sample holds tens of thousands of clones. The sample consisted of PBMCs. The source is a male donor in good health and CMV-seronegative. The CDR3 runs from the conserved cysteine through the conserved F or W. The D gene is left open where the match is weak.

J gene	V gene	D gene	CDR3 DNA	CDR3 protein
TRBJ2-1	TRBV7-5	-	TGTGTCAGAAGCCCGGGAATGGCTAGCGGGGACAATGAGCAGTTCTTC	CVRSPGMASGDNEQFF
TRBJ1-1	TRBV28	-	TGTGCCAGCAGTTTAAAGGCAGGGCAACGTGGTTTCTTT	CASSLKAGQRGFF
TRBJ2-3	TRBV4-1	TRBD2	TGCGCCAGCAGCCACCAGAGGGGGGAACCAGGCGGGCGGGAGGGCCGGGGAGATACGCAGTATTTT	CASSHQRGEPGGREGRGDTQYF
TRBJ1-4	TRBV7-9	TRBD1	TGTGCCAGCAGCCGGACAGGGAGCGGGAATGAAAAACTGTTTTTT	CASSRTGSGNEKLFF
TRBJ1-1	TRBV29-1	-	TGCAGCGTTGAAGAAGGTGGGCTTGAAGCTTTCTTT	CSVEEGGLEAFF
TRBJ2-3	TRBV9	-	TGTGCCAGCAGCCCCTACGGAGTTGGCACAGATACGCAGTATTTT	CASSPYGVGTDTQYF
TRBJ1-1	TRBV9	TRBD1	TGTGCCAGCAGCCCCGGGACAGGGCCTGAAGCTTTCTTT	CASSPGTGPEAFF
TRBJ2-7	TRBV15	-	TGTGCCACCAGCAGAGAGATTACGGACTCTTCCTACGAGCAGTACTTC	CATSREITDSSYEQYF
TRBJ2-5	TRBV7-8	TRBD2	TGTGCCAGCAGCCCCCCCTTACGGGGGGGAGAGACCCAGTACTTC	CASSPPLRGGETQYF
TRBJ2-7	TRBV6-5	TRBD2	TGTGCCAGCAGTTACGTCTCTAGCGGGAGCAACGAGCAGTACTTC	CASSYVSSGSNEQYF
TRBJ1-1	TRBV7-9	TRBD1	TGTGCCAGCAGCCTCCCCGACAGGGGGGCGAACACTGAAGCTTTCTTT	CASSLPDRGANTEAFF
TRBJ2-7	TRBV5-1	TRBD2	TGCGCCAGCAGCAAGGTTACTCCGGGACTAGCGGGCTCTAGCTCCTACGAGCAGTACTTC	CASSKVTPGLAGSSSYEQYF
TRBJ2-1	TRBV27	TRBD2	TGTGCCAGCAGTTTATCCAAAACCGGGACTAGCGGGAGTGATGAGCAGTTCTTC	CASSLSKTGTSGSDEQFF
TRBJ1-5	TRBV18	-	TGTGCCAGCTCTACCCAGGGTAATCAGCCCCAGCATTTT	CASSTQGNQPQHF
TRBJ2-7	TRBV5-8	-	TGTGCCAGCAGCTCATCAGACGGAGCTGTTCCGTACTTC	CASSSSDGAVPYF
TRBJ2-2	TRBV27	-	TGTGCCAGCAGTTTATCTGTAGCAGCAGCTACCGGGGAGCTGTTTTTT	CASSLSVAAATGELFF
TRBJ2-7	TRBV9	-	TGTGCCAGCAGCGTAGAAGGTGGAGGCCTCTACGAGCAGTACTTC	CASSVEGGGLYEQYF
TRBJ2-7	TRBV13	TRBD2	TGTGCCAGCAGGACGGGCGGGAGCTCCTACGAGCAGTACTTC	CASRTGGSSYEQYF
TRBJ1-4	TRBV11-2	-	TGTGCCAGCAGTCACCCGGGGAGAGAAAAACTGTTTTTT	CASSHPGREKLFF
TRBJ2-2	TRBV30	-	TGTGCCTGGACCTCGGGGTCTAACACCGGGGAGCTGTTTTTT	CAWTSGSNTGELFF
TRBJ2-7	TRBV18	-	TGTGCCAGCTCGCCCGTAGCGGACCGCTACGAGCAGTACTTC	CASSPVADRYEQYF
TRBJ2-7	TRBV19	-	TGTGCCAGTAGTATAGGTGCAGGTAGGTCCTACGAGCAGTACTTC	CASSIGAGRSYEQYF
TRBJ2-5	TRBV6-5	-	TGTGCCAGCAGCCGTCTCAGGGTCCAAGAGACCCAGTACTTC	CASSRLRVQETQYF
TRBJ2-7	TRBV7-9	TRBD2	TGTGCCAGCGAAACTAGCGCCTCCTACGAGCAGTACTTC	CASETSASYEQYF
TRBJ2-1	TRBV30	TRBD2	TGTGCCTGGAGTGTAGGCGGGAGGGACTACAATGAGCAGTTCTTC	CAWSVGGRDYNEQFF
TRBJ2-4	TRBV4-3	-	TGCGCCAGCAGCCAGGACTTAGCTCTAGCCAAAAACATTCAGTACTTC	CASSQDLALAKNIQYF
TRBJ2-5	TRBV30	-	TGTGCCTGGACCCCCGGAGGAGAGACCCAGTACTTC	CAWTPGGETQYF
TRBJ2-5	TRBV5-6	TRBD1	TGTGCCAGCAGCGAGATTCCGGGACAGGGGAAAGAGACCCAGTACTTC	CASSEIPGQGKETQYF
TRBJ1-4	TRBV19	TRBD1	TGTGCCAGTAGTATCGCTTCCGGGACAGTTAATGAAAAACTGTTTTTT	CASSIASGTVNEKLFF
TRBJ2-3	TRBV11-2	-	TGTGCCAGCAGGAGCACCGGCGCGGCTTTAGATACGCAGTATTTT	CASRSTGAALDTQYF
TRBJ1-4	TRBV6-6	-	TGTGCCAGCCGGCAAGGGGCCACTAATGAAAAACTGTTTTTT	CASRQGATNEKLFF
TRBJ2-7	TRBV7-2	-	TGTGCCAGCAGCTTGGCAGGGGCCTACGAGCAGTACTTC	CASSLAGAYEQYF
TRBJ1-1	TRBV7-2	-	TGTGCCAGCAGCTTAGTGGGGGGGCATCCTGAAGCTTTCTTT	CASSLVGGHPEAFF
TRBJ2-1	TRBV6-1	-	TGTGCCAGCAGTGAGGGGCGACTAGTGAAAATCAATGAGCAGTTCTTC	CASSEGRLVKINEQFF
TRBJ2-1	TRBV9	TRBD2	TGTGCCAGCAGCACTAGCGGGAGTGAAGACAATGAGCAGTTCTTC	CASSTSGSEDNEQFF
TRBJ1-5	TRBV7-2	-	TGTGCCAGCAGCTTAGGGCACAACAATCAGCCCCAGCATTTT	CASSLGHNNQPQHF
TRBJ2-7	TRBV6-5	TRBD1	TGTGCCAGCAGATCAGGGGGCACAAGCTCCTACGAGCAGTACTTC	CASRSGGTSSYEQYF
TRBJ1-4	TRBV11-3	-	TGTGCCAGCAGCCCCGCGGGGGGTTTGATCGCTAATGAAAAACTGTTTTTT	CASSPAGGLIANEKLFF
TRBJ2-7	TRBV14	-	TGTGCCAGCAGCCGCCAGGGTGTTCGCGAGCAGTACTTC	CASSRQGVREQYF
TRBJ2-7	TRBV6-5	TRBD2	TGTGCCAGCAGTTACGGGCGGGGGAGCCCCTCCGAGCAGTACTTC	CASSYGRGSPSEQYF
TRBJ2-1	TRBV10-2	-	TGCGCCAGCAGTGAGTCGAGGACAGTTGAGCAGTTCTTC	CASSESRTVEQFF
TRBJ2-7	TRBV18	TRBD2	TGTGCCAGCTCACCACCCGGACTAGCGGGAGCCGACGAGCAGTACTTC	CASSPPGLAGADEQYF
TRBJ2-4	TRBV28	-	TGTGCCAGCAGTGCGTCCGGGACGATTGGGGGGTTAGCCAAAAACATTCAGTACTTC	CASSASGTIGGLAKNIQYF
TRBJ2-3	TRBV27	TRBD2	TGTGCCAGCAGTTCTGGACTAGGCACAGATACGCAGTATTTT	CASSSGLGTDTQYF
TRBJ2-7	TRBV6-1	-	TGTGCCAGCAGTGAAAGCAACTACGAGCAGTACTTC	CASSESNYEQYF
TRBJ2-3	TRBV28	-	TGTGCCAGCAGTTTGGGGGACACAAGTGCAGATACGCAGTATTTT	CASSLGDTSADTQYF
TRBJ1-2	TRBV6-4	TRBD1	TGTGCCAGCAGTGACTCGTCGGTCGAGAGGGGGCGAGTCTATGGCTACACCTTC	CASSDSSVERGRVYGYTF
TRBJ2-7	TRBV18	-	TGTGCCAGCTCACCGGAGCCCTACGAGCAGTACTTC	CASSPEPYEQYF
TRBJ2-1	TRBV7-3	TRBD2	TGTGCCAGCAGCAGCCGCGGGACTAGCGGGAGGCAGGGTGAGCAGTTCTTC	CASSSRGTSGRQGEQFF
TRBJ2-3	TRBV29-1	TRBD2	TGCAGCGTTGAAGCCGCTAGCGGGAGTTTAGATACGCAGTATTTT	CSVEAASGSLDTQYF
TRBJ2-3	TRBV11-2	-	TGTGCCAGCACCACTTTAAACACAGATACGCAGTATTTT	CASTTLNTDTQYF
TRBJ1-5	TRBV2	TRBD1	TGTGCCAGCAGTGCACAGGGGGCACGTCAGCCCCAGCATTTT	CASSAQGARQPQHF
TRBJ1-2	TRBV14	-	TGTGCCAGCAGCTCGGGACAAGGAGTCTATGGCTACACCTTC	CASSSGQGVYGYTF